The 28 T cell receptor beta chains reported below all come from one sample, sequenced in a study of shared clonotypes between healthy human individuals. The protocol was immunoSEQ multiplex PCR, while the TCRdb copy is restricted to in-frame clones and leaves out a portion. The sample yields about 2.4 million clones, roughly 92% seen once. The specimen was naive CD4+ T cells sorted from blood. Noted subset: CD45RA+ positively selected. The receptors come from a man younger than 30 in good health.

The V call is TRBV10-3, the J call TRBJ2-5; D may match TRBD1 or TRBD2 (5 bases each). V lost 1 base and J 5 bases, leaving 11 bases between the germline ends. The CDR3 is 14 residues long. The V gene's germline CDR1 is ENHRY and CDR2 SYGVKD. CDR3 DNA: TGTGCCATCAGTGAGTTTGGGGGAAGGGAGACCCAGTACTTC. Translating gives CAISEFGGRETQYF.

With respect to this clone: The same CDR3 can be traced to other DNA sequences in this sample. The chain links TRBV7-9 to TRBJ2-1; D is perhaps TRBD1 (7 bases). CDR1 is SEHNR, CDR2 FQNEAQ, per germline (reference sequence). With 8 bases removed from V and 0 bases from J, the gap between germline ends came to 11 bases. CDR3 length: 14 amino acids. This chain's CDR3 is CASSQGGSYNEQFF. For the CDR3, the DNA is TGTGCCAGCTCTCAGGGGGGCTCCTACAATGAGCAGTTCTTC.

Concerning this clone: Different DNA sequences within this sample yield the same CDR3. This sequence joins TRBV7-6 and TRBJ2-3; 8 nucleotides line up with TRBD1. Unmatched junction bases numbered 5, after V lost 6 bases and J lost 3 bases. The CDR3 length is 14 residues. The germline V gene encodes CDR1 SGHVS and CDR2 FNYEAQ. CDR3 coding DNA: TGTGCCAGCAGGCTGGGACAGGCGACAGATACGCAGTATTTT. Protein sequence: CASRLGQATDTQYF.

On this clone itself: The same CDR3 arises from other DNA sequences in this sample as well. The chain carries TRBV7-2 and TRBJ1-5; D is uncertain. Per the germline V gene, CDR1 is SGHTA and CDR2 is FQGNSA. The CDR3 runs 13 residues. Between the trimmed V and J ends, which lost 4 bases and 4 bases, there was a span of 8 bases. CDR3: CASSSRSNQPQHF. The CDR3 DNA reads TGTGCCAGCAGCTCCCGTTCAAATCAGCCCCAGCATTTT. Based on the CDR3 plus reference TRBV7-2 and TRBJ1-5, the full variable domain is GAGVSQSPSNKVTEKGKDVELRCDPISGHTALYWYRQSLGQGLEFLIYFQGNSAPDKSGLPSDRFSAERTGGSVSTLTIQRTQQEDSAVYLCASSSRSNQPQHFGDGTRLSIL.

The chain carries TRBV19 and TRBJ2-2; the match to TRBD2 covers 10 bases. Germline CDR1 reads LNHDA; CDR2 reads SQIVND (reference sequence). CDR3 length equals 16 residues. V shed 5 bases and J 5 bases; nucleotides not matched to a gene: 8. For the CDR3, the DNA is TGTGCCAGTAGTTCCTTGGCTAGCGGGAGTACCGGGGAGCTGTTTTTT. It specifies CASSSLASGSTGELFF.

J is TRBJ2-7 and V is TRBV4-1; 10 nucleotides line up with TRBD2. J gave up 6 bases and V 0 bases, and 11 bases lay outside the gene matches. Germline V gene sequence: CDR1 MGHRA, CDR2 YSYEKL. The CDR3 is made up of 17 amino acids. Here the CDR3 reads CASSQEASSGSRGEQYF. In nucleotides, the CDR3 is TGCGCCAGCAGCCAAGAAGCCTCTAGCGGGAGCCGGGGCGAGCAGTACTTC.

The chain uses TRBV10-3 and TRBJ1-2, with a tentative D call TRBD1 (6 bases). This CDR3 contains 14 residues. The ends were cut back, 0 bases at V and 8 bases at J, with 13 bases in the middle. The germline V gene has CDR1 ENHRY and CDR2 SYGVKD. CDR3 amino acids: CAISESGQPGGYTF. The CDR3 bases are TGTGCCATCAGTGAGTCTGGACAGCCGGGGGGCTACACCTTC.

V and J are TRBV7-6 and TRBJ1-2, with 7 positions matching TRBD1. Germline CDR1 SGHVS, CDR2 FNYEAQ. Unmatched junction bases numbered 4, after V lost 3 bases and J lost 6 bases. This CDR3 region has 13 residues. The CDR3 sequence is CASSFRQGDGYTF. The CDR3 region has the DNA TGTGCCAGCAGCTTCCGACAGGGAGATGGCTACACCTTC.

The J gene is TRBJ2-2, the V gene TRBV10-1; no firm D call. V was pared by 4 bases and J by 5 bases, with 11 bases between. Germline lookup yields CDR1 WNHNN and CDR2 SYGVQD (reference sequence). The CDR3 length is 14 residues. The CDR3, as DNA: TGCGCCAGCAGTGTTCCAGAACTAACCGGGGAGCTGTTTTTT. Protein sequence: CASSVPELTGELFF.

This chain uses TRBV19 with TRBJ2-1, with TRBD2 matching 13 bases. CDR3 length: 19 residues. V trimming: 4 bases; J trimming: 5 bases; junction bases outside the gene matches: 14. The germline gives CDR1 LNHDA, CDR2 SQIVND (reference sequence). CDR3 residues: CASSTRTSGRSMGHNEQFF. The CDR3 DNA reads TGTGCCAGTAGTACTCGGACTAGCGGGAGAAGTATGGGCCACAATGAGCAGTTCTTC.

Concerning this clone: The sample has other DNA sequences that encode this CDR3 too. The chain joins TRBV15 to TRBJ2-3; D is unclear. V lost 0 bases and J 1 base, leaving 2 bases between the germline ends. In germline, CDR1 is LNHNV, CDR2 YYDKDF (reference sequence). The CDR3 contains 13 residues. As DNA, the CDR3 is TGTGCCACCAGCAGAGATCGCACAGATACGCAGTATTTT. Its translation is CATSRDRTDTQYF.

The chain recombines TRBV7-3 with TRBJ2-3, with 9 bases identical to TRBD2. CDR1 is SGHTA, CDR2 FQGTGA, per germline. This CDR3 is 16 amino acids long. Trimming at V came to 5 bases and at J to 2 bases, leaving 8 bases not matched to a gene. CDR3 protein: CASSPMTSGYTDTQYF. The CDR3 nucleotides are TGTGCCAGCAGCCCGATGACTAGCGGCTACACAGATACGCAGTATTTT.

This sequence joins TRBV7-2 and TRBJ2-1, with 9 positions matching TRBD2. CDR3 length equals 16 residues. CDR1 and CDR2 from the germline V gene are SGHTA and FQGNSA. Germline trimming cut 5 bases from V and 5 bases from J; bases unmatched to any gene: 10. CDR3 DNA: TGTGCCAGCAGCCGGCCCAAAGCGGGAGGCCACAATGAGCAGTTCTTC. It encodes CASSRPKAGGHNEQFF.

The CDR3 nucleotides read TGTGCCAGCAGTGAATACGGGGGGCTACCCCAGCATTTT. It is translated as CASSEYGGLPQHF. V and J are TRBV25-1 and TRBJ1-5, with D possibly matching TRBD1 (6 bases). The germline V gene has CDR1 MGHDK and CDR2 SYGVNS. This CDR3 has 13 residues. Trimming took 0 bases from V and 10 from J, leaving 10 bases between them.

The chain recombines TRBV5-8 with TRBJ1-4; TRBD1 matches 12 bases. The junction had 3 bases not matched to a gene; V was cut back by 0 bases and J by 0 bases. The germline V gene encodes CDR1 SGHTS and CDR2 YDEGEE. The CDR3 length is 18 residues. The CDR3 sequence: CASSLAGTGGSTNEKLFF. DNA for the CDR3: TGTGCCAGCAGCTTGGCCGGGACAGGGGGCTCAACTAATGAAAAACTGTTTTTT.

The chain employs TRBV5-1 and TRBJ1-2, with no clear D. CDR1 is SGHRS and CDR2 is YFSETQ in the germline V gene. The CDR3 is 14 amino acids. V gave up 4 bases and J gave up 2 bases, with 12 bases separating them. The DNA of the CDR3 is TGCGCCAGCAGCCTTAGCAGTGCCAACTATGGCTACACCTTC. Translated, it gives CASSLSSANYGYTF.

In the case of this clone: Other nucleotide sequences from this sample produce the same CDR3. V is TRBV6-5 and J is TRBJ2-7; D ambiguous. Deletions cut 2 bases from V and 1 base from J, with 6 bases between. This CDR3 contains 13 residues. Germline V gene lookup returns CDR1 MNHEY and CDR2 SVGAGI. The CDR3 spells CASSYGDSYEQYF. DNA of the CDR3: TGTGCCAGCAGTTACGGGGATTCCTACGAGCAGTACTTC.

The J gene is TRBJ2-3, the V gene TRBV2; 7 bases align to TRBD1. The CDR3 totals 15 residues. The germline V gene has CDR1 SNHLY and CDR2 FYNNEI. V shed 1 base, J shed 5 bases, and the junction held 6 bases outside the gene matches. CDR3 in DNA: TGTGCCAGCAGTGAAGAGACAGGGAGTTTAGATACGCAGTATTTT. This gives the protein CASSEETGSLDTQYF. Based on the CDR3 plus reference TRBV2 and TRBJ2-3, the full variable domain is EPEVTQTPSHQVTQMGQEVILRCVPISNHLYFYWYRQILGQKVEFLVSFYNNEISEKSEIFDDQFSVERPDGSNFTLKIRSTKLEDSAMYFCASSEETGSLDTQYFGPGTRLTVL.

This clone was seen a single time. The V call is TRBV6-1, the J call TRBJ1-1; perhaps TRBD1 as D (6 bases). Germline V gene sequence: CDR1 MNHNS, CDR2 SASEGT. CDR3 size: 13 residues. Trimming pared 1 base from V and 11 bases from J, leaving 14 bases between. DNA of the CDR3: TGTGCCAGCAGTGAAGGACAGGCATTGAGGGCTTTCTTT. It is translated as CASSEGQALRAFF.

The chain joins TRBV6-1 to TRBJ1-2, with TRBD1 as a possible D gene (6 bases). The CDR3 is made up of 13 amino acids. The germline V and J ends were trimmed by 6 bases and 1 base, with 9 bases remaining between them. CDR1 is MNHNS and CDR2 is SASEGT in the germline V gene. CDR3 DNA sequence: TGTGCCAGCAGGGACAGTTTTAACTATGGCTACACCTTC. It specifies CASRDSFNYGYTF.

The J gene is TRBJ2-3, the V gene TRBV5-4; no firm D call. V lost 1 base and J 4 bases, leaving 7 bases between the germline ends. Looked up from germline, CDR1 is SGHNT and CDR2 is YYREEE (reference sequence). This CDR3 is 13 amino acids long. In DNA, the CDR3 is TGTGCCAGCAGCTTGCCAACTCCAGATACGCAGTATTTT. This sequence encodes CASSLPTPDTQYF. Supplemented by reference TRBV5-4 and TRBJ2-3, the full variable domain reads ETGVTQSPTHLIKTRGQQVTLRCSSQSGHNTVSWYQQALGQGPQFIFQYYREEENGRGNFPPRFSGLQFPNYSSELNVNALELDDSALYLCASSLPTPDTQYFGPGTRLTVL.

Note on this clone: Other DNA sequences in the same sample also yield this CDR3. The chain couples TRBV7-2 to TRBJ1-1; no definite D call. This CDR3 has 15 residues. The ends were cut back, 1 base at V and 2 bases at J, with 11 bases in the middle. CDR1 is SGHTA, CDR2 FQGNSA, per germline. CDR3 DNA: TGTGCCAGCAGCTTAGTTTCCGGGGTAAACACTGAAGCTTTCTTT. It specifies CASSLVSGVNTEAFF.

The chain combines TRBV5-1 with TRBJ2-5, with 15 bases fitting TRBD2. The CDR3 is 18 amino acids. The germline CDR1 and CDR2 sequences are SGHRS and YFSETQ. The V gene end was trimmed by 4 bases and the J gene end by 5 bases; junction bases not matched to a gene: 12. The CDR3: CASSKGLAGGPVRETQYF. CDR3 DNA: TGCGCCAGCAGCAAGGGACTAGCGGGAGGCCCGGTACGGGAGACCCAGTACTTC.

Only one count was recorded for this clone. This chain connects TRBV4-3 to TRBJ1-6; possible D gene TRBD1, 5 bases. V lost 0 bases to trimming and J lost 9 bases, with 12 bases between them. Germline CDR1 reads LGHNA; CDR2 reads YSLEER. CDR3 length: 15 amino acids. CDR3 sequence: CASSQEGDLVSPLHF. CDR3 sequence (DNA): TGCGCCAGCAGCCAAGAGGGGGACCTAGTTTCACCCCTCCACTTT.

The chain couples TRBV10-3 to TRBJ2-2, with 7 bases that match TRBD1. J was trimmed by 0 bases and V by 4 bases; bases with no gene match: 5. CDR3 size: 16 residues. Germline V gene lookup returns CDR1 ENHRY and CDR2 SYGVKD. CDR3 in DNA: TGTGCCATCAGTGTAACCGGGACAGCGAACACCGGGGAGCTGTTTTTT. Its translation is CAISVTGTANTGELFF.

With regard to this clone: Other DNA sequences within the sample encode an identical CDR3. The V call is TRBV4-1, the J call TRBJ1-2; 10 bases align to TRBD1. Germline V lookup: CDR1 MGHRA, CDR2 YSYEKL. The trim removed 4 bases at V and 3 bases at J, leaving 5 bases unmatched. This CDR3 spans 15 amino acids. CDR3 protein: CASSLGQGVDYGYTF. The CDR3 DNA sequence: TGCGCCAGCAGCCTTGGACAGGGGGTAGACTATGGCTACACCTTC.

The chain uses TRBV13 and TRBJ1-1, with D tentatively TRBD1 (6 bases). The CDR3 spans 15 residues. Germline V gene lookup returns CDR1 PRHDT and CDR2 FYEKMQ (reference sequence). V lost 4 bases and J 1 base, leaving 13 bases between the germline ends. CDR3 nucleotides: TGTGCCAGCAGCTCTAATACAGGGCCGAACACTGAAGCTTTCTTT. Encoded protein: CASSSNTGPNTEAFF. The full variable domain, in which reference TRBV13 and TRBJ1-1 provide the parts outside the CDR3, is AAGVIQSPRHLIKEKRETATLKCYPIPRHDTVYWYQQGPGQDPQFLISFYEKMQSDKGSIPDRFSAQQFSDYHSELNMSSLELGDSALYFCASSSNTGPNTEAFFGQGTRLTVV.

The chain combines TRBV29-1 with TRBJ1-2; D unclear. Germline V lookup: CDR1 SQVTM, CDR2 ANQGSEA. The CDR3 spans 14 residues. In nucleotides, the CDR3 is TGCAGGATCCTCTTTAAGCAATCTAACTATGGCTACACCTTC. Protein product: CRILFKQSNYGYTF.